The T cell receptor beta chain described here comes from a study of beta chain features in type 1 diabetes. Study-level findings and limits: TCRB CDR3 length was moderately but significantly reduced in all four CD4+ subsets of Type 1 diabetes patients. Patients with type 1 diabetes showed fewer VDJ junction insertions and more deletions. Naive, central memory and Treg TCRB repertoires appeared more alike in patients than in healthy donors.

This clone has more than one count but fewer than ten. Antigen specificity is unknown. The authors reverse transcribed all of the isolated RNA, so sequencing captured expressed TCRB transcripts. Profiled with immunoSEQ multiplex PCR; TCRdb holds only in-frame clones, not every one. The sample shows hundreds of thousands of clones, around 15% of them seen only once. The germline V gene has CDR1 SEHNR and CDR2 FQNEAQ (reference sequence). V trimming: 5 bases; J trimming: 2 bases; junction bases outside the gene matches: 10. This CDR3 spans 16 amino acids. Sampling consisted of one heparinised blood draw per donor, averaging around 120 mL. CD45RO/CCR7/CD25/CD127/CD95/CD27 sorting isolated CD4+ naive, central memory, regulatory and stem cell-like memory cells.

This TCR derives from a man aged 18 to 30 with type 1 diabetes. The V call is TRBV7-9, the J call TRBJ2-3; 7 nucleotides align to TRBD1. The sequenced material came from naive CD4+ T cells from blood. The CDR3 coding sequence is TGTGCCAGCAGCCCAGTGACAGGGAAGGACACAGATACGCAGTATTTT. Translating it yields CASSPVTGKDTDTQYF.